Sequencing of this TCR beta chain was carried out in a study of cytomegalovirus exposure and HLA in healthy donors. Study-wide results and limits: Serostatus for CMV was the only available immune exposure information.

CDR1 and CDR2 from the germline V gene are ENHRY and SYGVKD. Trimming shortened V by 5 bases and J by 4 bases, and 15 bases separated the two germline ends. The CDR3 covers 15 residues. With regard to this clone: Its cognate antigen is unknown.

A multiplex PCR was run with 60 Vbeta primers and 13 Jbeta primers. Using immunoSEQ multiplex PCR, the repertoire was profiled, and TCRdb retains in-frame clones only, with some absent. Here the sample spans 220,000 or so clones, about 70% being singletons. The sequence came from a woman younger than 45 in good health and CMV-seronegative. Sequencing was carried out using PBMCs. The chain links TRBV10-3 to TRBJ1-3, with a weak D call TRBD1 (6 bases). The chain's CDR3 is CAISSGTMDGNTIYF. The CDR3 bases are TGTGCCATCAGTTCCGGGACAATGGACGGAAACACCATATATTTT.